The TCR beta chain described here comes from a study of T cell responses to AZD1222 COVID-19 vaccine. Turning to the study itself: The study pooled second doses at about 4 or about 12 weeks.

In the case of this clone: The antigen remains unidentified.

The repertoire was sequenced with immunoSEQ multiplex PCR; TCRdb's copy has only in-frame clones and lacks some. Counted here are 150,000 or so clones, roughly 92% occurring once; the ten biggest clones make up 5% to 6.5%. Study results and limitations: The study found Spike-specific TCR breadth and depth rose after two AZD1222 doses. White British donors predominated, females outnumbered males, and clonal diversity was possibly underestimated.

J was trimmed by 1 base and V by 6 bases; bases with no gene match: 8. There are 15 residues in the CDR3. Germline lookup yields CDR1 SNHLY and CDR2 FYNNEI. This TCR was sampled from an adult in good health. This chain connects TRBV2 to TRBJ1-1; TRBD1 matches 7 bases. Sequenced material: peripheral blood, taken on day 0 of AZD1222 vaccination. The CDR3 loop reads CASRDLGQQNTEAFF. In nucleotides, the CDR3 is TGTGCCAGCAGAGACCTGGGACAGCAGAACACTGAAGCTTTCTTT.